This T cell receptor beta chain was documented in a study of PD-1 and CTLA-4 blockade in melanoma. The protocol was immunoSEQ multiplex PCR, while the TCRdb copy is restricted to in-frame clones and leaves out a portion. Here the sample spans 31,000 or so clones, 88% being singletons. In its sample, this clone was seen once. CDR1 and CDR2 from the germline V gene are MNHEY and SVGEGT. The CDR3 runs to 12 residues. V was cut by 4 bases and J by 3 bases, with 6 bases left in between. This sequence joins TRBV6-2 or TRBV6-3 and TRBJ1-1; D remains ambiguous. This TCR was recovered from a human donor with melanoma. Source: CD8+ T cells from peripheral blood, taken from a patient given anti-PD-1 treatment. The CDR3 DNA is TGTGCCAGCAGTTTATGGGACACTGAAGCTTTCTTT. Translating it yields CASSLWDTEAFF.